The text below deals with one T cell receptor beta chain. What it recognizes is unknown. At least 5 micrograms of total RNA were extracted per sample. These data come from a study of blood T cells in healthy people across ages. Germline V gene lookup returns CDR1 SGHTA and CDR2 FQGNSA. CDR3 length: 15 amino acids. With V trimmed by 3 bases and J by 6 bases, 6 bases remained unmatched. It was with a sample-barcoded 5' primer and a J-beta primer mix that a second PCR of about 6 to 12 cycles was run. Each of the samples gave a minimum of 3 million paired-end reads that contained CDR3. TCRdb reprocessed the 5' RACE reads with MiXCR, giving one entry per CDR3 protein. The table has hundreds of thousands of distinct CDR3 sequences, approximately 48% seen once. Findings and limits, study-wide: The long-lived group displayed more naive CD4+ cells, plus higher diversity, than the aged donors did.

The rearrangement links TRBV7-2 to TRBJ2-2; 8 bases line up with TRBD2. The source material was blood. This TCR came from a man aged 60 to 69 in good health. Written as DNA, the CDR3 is TGTGCCAGCAGCTTGAGTTCGGGGGGGCCCGGGGAGCTGTTTTTT. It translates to CASSLSSGGPGELFF.